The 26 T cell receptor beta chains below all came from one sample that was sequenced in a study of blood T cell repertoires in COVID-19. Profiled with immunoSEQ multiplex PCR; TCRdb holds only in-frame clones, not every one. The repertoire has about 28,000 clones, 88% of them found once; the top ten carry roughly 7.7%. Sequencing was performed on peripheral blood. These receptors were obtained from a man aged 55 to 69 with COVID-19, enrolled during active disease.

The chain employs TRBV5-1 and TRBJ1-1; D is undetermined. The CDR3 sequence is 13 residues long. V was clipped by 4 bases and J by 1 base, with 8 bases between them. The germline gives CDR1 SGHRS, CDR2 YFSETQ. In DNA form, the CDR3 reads TGCGCCAGCAGCCCGGACTGGAACACTGAAGCTTTCTTT. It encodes CASSPDWNTEAFF.

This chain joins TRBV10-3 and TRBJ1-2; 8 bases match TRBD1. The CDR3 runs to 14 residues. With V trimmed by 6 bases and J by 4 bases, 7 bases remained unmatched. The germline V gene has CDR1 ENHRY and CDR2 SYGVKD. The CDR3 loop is CAISTGQGGYGYTF. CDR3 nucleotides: TGTGCCATCAGCACCGGACAGGGTGGCTATGGCTACACCTTC.

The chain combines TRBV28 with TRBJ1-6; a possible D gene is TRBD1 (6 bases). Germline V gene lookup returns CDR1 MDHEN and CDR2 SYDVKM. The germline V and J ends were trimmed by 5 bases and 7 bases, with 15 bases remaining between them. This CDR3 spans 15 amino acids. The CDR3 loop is CASSPGTTGNSPLHF. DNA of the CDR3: TGTGCCAGCAGTCCTGGGACAACCGGAAATTCACCCCTCCACTTT.

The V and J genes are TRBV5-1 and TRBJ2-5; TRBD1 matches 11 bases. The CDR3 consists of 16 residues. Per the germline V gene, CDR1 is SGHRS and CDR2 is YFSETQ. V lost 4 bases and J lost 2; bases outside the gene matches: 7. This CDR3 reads CASSGGTGGYQETQYF. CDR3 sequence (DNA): TGCGCCAGCAGCGGCGGGACAGGGGGATATCAAGAGACCCAGTACTTC.

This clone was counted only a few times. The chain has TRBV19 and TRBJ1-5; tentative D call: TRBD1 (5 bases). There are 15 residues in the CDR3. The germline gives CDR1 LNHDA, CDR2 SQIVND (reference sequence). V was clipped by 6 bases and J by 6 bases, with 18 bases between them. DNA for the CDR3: TGTGCCAGTAGCCAACAGGAAACCGCCTCTCAGCCCCAGCATTTT. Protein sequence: CASSQQETASQPQHF.

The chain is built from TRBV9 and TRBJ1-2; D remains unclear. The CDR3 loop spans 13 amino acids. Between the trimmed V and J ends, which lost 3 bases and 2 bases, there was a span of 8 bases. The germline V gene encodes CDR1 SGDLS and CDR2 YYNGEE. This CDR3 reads CASSESRNYGYTF. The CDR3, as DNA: TGTGCCAGCAGCGAATCACGGAACTATGGCTACACCTTC.

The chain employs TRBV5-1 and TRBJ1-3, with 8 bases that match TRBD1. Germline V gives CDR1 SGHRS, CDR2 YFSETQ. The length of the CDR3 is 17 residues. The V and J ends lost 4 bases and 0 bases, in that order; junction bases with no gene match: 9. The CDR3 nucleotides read TGCGCCAGCAGCCGTTTCGGACAGGGCAGCTCTGGAAACACCATATATTTT. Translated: CASSRFGQGSSGNTIYF.

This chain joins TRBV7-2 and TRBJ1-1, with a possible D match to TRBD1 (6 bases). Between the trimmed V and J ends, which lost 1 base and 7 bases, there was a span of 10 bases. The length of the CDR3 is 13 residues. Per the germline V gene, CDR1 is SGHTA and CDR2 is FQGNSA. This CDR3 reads CASSLDTQGEAFF. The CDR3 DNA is TGTGCCAGCAGCTTAGATACACAGGGTGAAGCTTTCTTT. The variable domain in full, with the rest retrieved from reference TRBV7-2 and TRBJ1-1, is GAGVSQSPSNKVTEKGKDVELRCDPISGHTALYWYRQSLGQGLEFLIYFQGNSAPDKSGLPSDRFSAERTGGSVSTLTIQRTQQEDSAVYLCASSLDTQGEAFFGQGTRLTVV.

The CDR3 loop reads CAWNLGAGKEKLFF. The CDR3 DNA is TGTGCCTGGAACCTAGGGGCGGGGAAGGAAAAACTGTTTTTT. The rearrangement joins TRBV30 to TRBJ1-4, with D maybe TRBD1 (5 bases). V was pared by 4 bases and J by 8 bases, with 17 bases between. The CDR3 consists of 14 residues. Looked up from germline, CDR1 is GTSNPN and CDR2 is SVGIG (reference sequence).

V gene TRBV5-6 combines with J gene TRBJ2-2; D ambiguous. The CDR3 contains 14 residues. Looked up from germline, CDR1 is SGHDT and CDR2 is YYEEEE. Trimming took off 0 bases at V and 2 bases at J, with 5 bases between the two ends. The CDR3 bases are TGTGCCAGCAGCTTGGGACTCAACACCGGGGAGCTGTTTTTT. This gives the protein CASSLGLNTGELFF. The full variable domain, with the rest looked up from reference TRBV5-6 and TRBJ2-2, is DAGVTQSPTHLIKTRGQQVTLRCSPKSGHDTVSWYQQALGQGPQFIFQYYEEEERQRGNFPDRFSGHQFPNYSSELNVNALLLGDSALYLCASSLGLNTGELFFGEGSRLTVL.

CDR3 coding DNA: TGTGCCAGCAGCTTGTGGAGGGGGCTCGATAATTCACCCCTCCACTTT. Its protein product is CASSLWRGLDNSPLHF. The genes are TRBV11-2 and TRBJ1-6; 7 positions match TRBD1. Germline CDR1 is SGHAT and CDR2 is FQNNGV. Trimming took 3 bases from V and 5 from J; bases not matched to a gene: 7. The CDR3 covers 16 residues.

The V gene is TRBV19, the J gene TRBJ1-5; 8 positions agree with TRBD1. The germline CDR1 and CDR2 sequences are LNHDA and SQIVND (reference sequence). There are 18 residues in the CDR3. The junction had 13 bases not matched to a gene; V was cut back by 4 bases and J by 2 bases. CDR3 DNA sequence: TGTGCCAGTAGTACAGGACGGACAGGGAAGTTCGGCAATCAGCCCCAGCATTTT. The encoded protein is CASSTGRTGKFGNQPQHF. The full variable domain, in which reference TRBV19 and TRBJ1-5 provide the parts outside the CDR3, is DGGITQSPKYLFRKEGQNVTLSCEQNLNHDAMYWYRQDPGQGLRLIYYSQIVNDFQKGDIAEGYSVSREKKESFPLTVTSAQKNPTAFYLCASSTGRTGKFGNQPQHFGDGTRLSIL.

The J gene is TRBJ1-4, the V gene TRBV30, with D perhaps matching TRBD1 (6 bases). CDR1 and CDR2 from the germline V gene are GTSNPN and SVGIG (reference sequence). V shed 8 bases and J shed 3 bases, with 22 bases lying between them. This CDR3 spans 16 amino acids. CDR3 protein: CAPQVNRARANEKLFF. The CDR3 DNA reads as TGTGCCCCTCAGGTCAACAGGGCGAGGGCTAATGAAAAACTGTTTTTT.

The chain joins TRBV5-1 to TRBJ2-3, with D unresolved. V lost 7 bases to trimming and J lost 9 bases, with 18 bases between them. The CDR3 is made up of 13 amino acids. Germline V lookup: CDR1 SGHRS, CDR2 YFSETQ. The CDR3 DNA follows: TGCGCCAGCGGCCGTTTTTCCTCGGAGACGCAGTATTTT. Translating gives CASGRFSSETQYF.

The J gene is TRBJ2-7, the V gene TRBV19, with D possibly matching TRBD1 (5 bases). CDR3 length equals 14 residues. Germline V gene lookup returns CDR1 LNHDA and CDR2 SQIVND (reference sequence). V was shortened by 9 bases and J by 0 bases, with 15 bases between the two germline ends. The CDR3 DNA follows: TGTGCCAGCGCTTATGACAGATACTCCTACGAGCAGTACTTC. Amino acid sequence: CASAYDRYSYEQYF.

This chain's CDR3 is CASSQGREQETQYF. CDR3 DNA: TGTGCCAGCAGCCAAGGCCGGGAGCAAGAGACCCAGTACTTC. The V gene is TRBV4-2, the J gene TRBJ2-5, with a weak D call TRBD2 (6 bases). Trimming cost V 1 base and J 2 bases, with 8 bases left between them. CDR1 is LGHNA, CDR2 YNFKEQ, per germline. The CDR3 loop spans 14 amino acids.

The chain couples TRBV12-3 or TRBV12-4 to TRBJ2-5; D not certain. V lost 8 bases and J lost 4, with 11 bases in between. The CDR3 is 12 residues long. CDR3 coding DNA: TGTGCCAGCTCAGGATTTGGAGAGACCCAGTACTTC. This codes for CASSGFGETQYF.

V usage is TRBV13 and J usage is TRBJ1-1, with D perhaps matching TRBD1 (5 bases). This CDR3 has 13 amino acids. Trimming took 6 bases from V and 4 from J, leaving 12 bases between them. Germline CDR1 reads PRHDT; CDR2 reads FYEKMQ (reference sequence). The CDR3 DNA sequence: TGTGCCAGCAGACAGGTCAGTGGCACTGAAGCTTTCTTT. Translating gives CASRQVSGTEAFF.

CDR3 region: CASSSPGQGTLAGNEKLFF. The CDR3 coding sequence is TGTGCCAGCAGCTCGCCGGGACAGGGGACCCTTGCGGGTAATGAAAAACTGTTTTTT. The chain joins TRBV7-9 to TRBJ1-4; TRBD1 matches at 10 bases. The ends lost 4 bases at V and 4 bases at J; junction bases unmatched: 15. The CDR3 has 19 amino acids. Germline V gives CDR1 SEHNR, CDR2 FQNEAQ (reference sequence).

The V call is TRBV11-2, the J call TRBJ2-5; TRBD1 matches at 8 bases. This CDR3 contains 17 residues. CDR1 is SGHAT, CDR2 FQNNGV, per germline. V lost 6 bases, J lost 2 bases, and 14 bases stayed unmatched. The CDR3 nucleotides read TGTGCCAGCAGACCCCCGACAGGGGAATCGGTTCAAGAGACCCAGTACTTC. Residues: CASRPPTGESVQETQYF.

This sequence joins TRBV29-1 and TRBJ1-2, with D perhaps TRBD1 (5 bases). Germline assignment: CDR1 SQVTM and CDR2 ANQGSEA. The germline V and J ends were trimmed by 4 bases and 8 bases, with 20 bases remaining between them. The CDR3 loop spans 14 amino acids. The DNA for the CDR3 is TGCAGCGTTGTGGCAGGGCCCACCCGCACCGGCTACACCTTC. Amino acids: CSVVAGPTRTGYTF.

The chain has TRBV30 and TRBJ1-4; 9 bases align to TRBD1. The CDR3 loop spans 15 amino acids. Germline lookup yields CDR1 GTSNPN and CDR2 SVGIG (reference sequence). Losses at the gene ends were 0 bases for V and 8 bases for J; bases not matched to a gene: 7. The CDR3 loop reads CAWSVKDRGFEKLFF. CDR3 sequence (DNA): TGTGCCTGGAGTGTCAAGGACAGGGGTTTCGAAAAACTGTTTTTT. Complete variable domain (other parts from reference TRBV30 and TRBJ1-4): SQTIHQWPATLVQPVGSPLSLECTVEGTSNPNLYWYRQAAGRGLQLLFYSVGIGQISSEVPQNLSASRPQDRQFILSSKKLLLSDSGFYLCAWSVKDRGFEKLFFGSGTQLSVL.

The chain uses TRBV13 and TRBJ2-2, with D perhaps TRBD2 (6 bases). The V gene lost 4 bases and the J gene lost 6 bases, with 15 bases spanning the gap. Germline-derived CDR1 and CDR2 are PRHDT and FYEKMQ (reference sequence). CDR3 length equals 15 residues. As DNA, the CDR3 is TGTGCCAGCAGCTGGACGGGGGAAGGCGCCGGGGAGCTGTTTTTT. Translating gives CASSWTGEGAGELFF.

The CDR3 reads CASSYDLSYEQYF. The CDR3 DNA reads TGTGCCAGCAGCTACGATCTCTCCTACGAGCAGTACTTC. This chain joins TRBV2 and TRBJ2-7; D not resolved. Trimming pared 6 bases from V and 0 bases from J, leaving 9 bases between. The CDR3 length is 13 residues. The germline gives CDR1 SNHLY, CDR2 FYNNEI.

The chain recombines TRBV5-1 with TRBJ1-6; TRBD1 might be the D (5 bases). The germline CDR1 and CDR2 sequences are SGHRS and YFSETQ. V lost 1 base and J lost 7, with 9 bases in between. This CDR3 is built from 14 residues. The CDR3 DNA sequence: TGCGCCAGCAGCTTGCGACAGCAGAATTCACCCCTCCACTTT. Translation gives CASSLRQQNSPLHF.

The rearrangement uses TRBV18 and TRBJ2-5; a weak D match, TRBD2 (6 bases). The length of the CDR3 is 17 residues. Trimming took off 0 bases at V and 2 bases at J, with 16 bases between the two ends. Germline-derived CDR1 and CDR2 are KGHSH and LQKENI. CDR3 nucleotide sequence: TGTGCCAGCTCACCACCTTGGAGGGTTGGAACACAAGAGACCCAGTACTTC. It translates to CASSPPWRVGTQETQYF.